This TCR beta chain comes out of a study of graft-versus-host responses after intestinal transplantation. This CDR3 is built from 15 residues. Germline CDR1 LNHDA, CDR2 SQIVND (reference sequence). Trimming took off 1 base at V and 3 bases at J, with 10 bases between the two ends. The method was immunoSEQ multiplex PCR; TCRdb's version includes in-frame clones alone and lacks a portion of them. Altogether 57,000 or so clones are present, around 90% being singletons, with the ten largest covering under 3%. The specimen was PBMCs, collected about 120 days after intestinal transplantation. The chain uses TRBV19 and TRBJ2-1, with D perhaps TRBD2 (6 bases). The receptor was isolated from a human patient who received an intestinal transplant, so some T cells may come from the graft donor. CDR3 DNA sequence: TGTGCCAGTAGTATAGTGGACGGGGGCTACAATGAGCAGTTCTTC. Protein: CASSIVDGGYNEQFF.